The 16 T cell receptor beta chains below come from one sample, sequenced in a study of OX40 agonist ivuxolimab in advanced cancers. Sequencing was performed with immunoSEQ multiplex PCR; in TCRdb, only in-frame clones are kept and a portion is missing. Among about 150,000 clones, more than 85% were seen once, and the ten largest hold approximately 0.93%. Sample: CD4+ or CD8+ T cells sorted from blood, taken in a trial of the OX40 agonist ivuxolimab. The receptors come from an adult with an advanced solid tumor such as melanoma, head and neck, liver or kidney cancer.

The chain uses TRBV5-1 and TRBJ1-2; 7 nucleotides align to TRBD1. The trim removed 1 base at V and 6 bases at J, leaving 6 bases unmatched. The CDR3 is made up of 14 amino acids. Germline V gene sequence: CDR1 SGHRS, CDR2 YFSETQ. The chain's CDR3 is CASSLSTGIHGYTF. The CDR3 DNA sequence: TGCGCCAGCAGCTTGTCGACAGGGATCCATGGCTACACCTTC.

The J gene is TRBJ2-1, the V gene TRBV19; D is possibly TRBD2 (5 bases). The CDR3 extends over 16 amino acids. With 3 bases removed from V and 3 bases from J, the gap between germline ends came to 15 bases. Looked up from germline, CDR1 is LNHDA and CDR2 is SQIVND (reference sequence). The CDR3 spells CASSISGSGFYNEQFF. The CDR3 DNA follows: TGTGCCAGTAGTATTTCGGGGAGTGGCTTCTACAATGAGCAGTTCTTC.

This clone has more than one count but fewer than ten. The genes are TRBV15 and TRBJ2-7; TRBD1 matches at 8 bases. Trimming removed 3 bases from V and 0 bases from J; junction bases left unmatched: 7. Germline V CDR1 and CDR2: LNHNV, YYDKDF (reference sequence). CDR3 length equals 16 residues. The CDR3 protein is CATSRGDRMSSYEQYF. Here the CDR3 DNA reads TGTGCCACCAGCAGGGGGGACAGGATGAGCTCCTACGAGCAGTACTTC.

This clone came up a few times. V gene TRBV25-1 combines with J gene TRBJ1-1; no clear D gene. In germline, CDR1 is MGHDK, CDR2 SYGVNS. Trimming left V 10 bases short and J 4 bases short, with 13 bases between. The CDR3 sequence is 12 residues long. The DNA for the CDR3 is TGTGCCACTCAATGGGGAACCACTGAAGCTTTCTTT. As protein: CATQWGTTEAFF. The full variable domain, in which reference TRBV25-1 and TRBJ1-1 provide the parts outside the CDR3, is EADIYQTPRYLVIGTGKKITLECSQTMGHDKMYWYQQDPGMELHLIHYSYGVNSTEKGDLSSESTVSRIRTEHFPLTLESARPSHTSQYLCATQWGTTEAFFGQGTRLTVV.

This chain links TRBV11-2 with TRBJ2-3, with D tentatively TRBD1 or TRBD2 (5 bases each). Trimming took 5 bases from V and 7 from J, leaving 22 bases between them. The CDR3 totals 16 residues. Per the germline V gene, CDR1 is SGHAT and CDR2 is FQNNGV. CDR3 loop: CASSPPKVLGVNTQYF. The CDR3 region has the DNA TGTGCCAGCAGCCCCCCCAAGGTCCTGGGGGTTAATACGCAGTATTTT.

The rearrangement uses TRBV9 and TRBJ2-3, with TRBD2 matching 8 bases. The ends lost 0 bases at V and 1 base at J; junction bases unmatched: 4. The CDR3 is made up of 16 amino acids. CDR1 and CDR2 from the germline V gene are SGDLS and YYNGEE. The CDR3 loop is CASSVAGGGRTDTQYF. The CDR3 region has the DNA TGTGCCAGCAGCGTAGCGGGGGGGGGACGCACAGATACGCAGTATTTT. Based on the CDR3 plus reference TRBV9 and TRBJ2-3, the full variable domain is DSGVTQTPKHLITATGQRVTLRCSPRSGDLSVYWYQQSLDQGLQFLIQYYNGEERAKGNILERFSAQQFPDLHSELNLSSLELGDSALYFCASSVAGGGRTDTQYFGPGTRLTVL.

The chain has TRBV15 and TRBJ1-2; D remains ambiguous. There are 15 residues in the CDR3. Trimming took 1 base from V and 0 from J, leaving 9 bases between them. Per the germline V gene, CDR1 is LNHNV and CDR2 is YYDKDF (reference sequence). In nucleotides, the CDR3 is TGTGCCACCAGCAGAGTCCCCGAAACTAACTATGGCTACACCTTC. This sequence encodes CATSRVPETNYGYTF.

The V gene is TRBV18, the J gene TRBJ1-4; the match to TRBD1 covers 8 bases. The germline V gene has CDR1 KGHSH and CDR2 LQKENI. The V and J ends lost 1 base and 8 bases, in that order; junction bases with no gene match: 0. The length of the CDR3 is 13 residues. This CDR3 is CASSPRTGEKLFF. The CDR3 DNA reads TGTGCCAGCTCACCACGGACAGGGGAAAAACTGTTTTTT.

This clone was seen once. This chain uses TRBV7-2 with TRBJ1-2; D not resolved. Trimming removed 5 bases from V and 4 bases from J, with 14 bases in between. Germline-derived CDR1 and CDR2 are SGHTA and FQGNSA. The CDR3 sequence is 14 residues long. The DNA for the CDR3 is TGTGCCAGCAGCCCCCGCGGAGAACTCTATGGCTACACCTTC. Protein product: CASSPRGELYGYTF.

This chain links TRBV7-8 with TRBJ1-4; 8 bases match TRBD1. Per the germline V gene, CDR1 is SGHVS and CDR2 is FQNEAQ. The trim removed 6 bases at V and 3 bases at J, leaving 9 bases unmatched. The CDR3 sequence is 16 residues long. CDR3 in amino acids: CASSLLQGASNEKLFF. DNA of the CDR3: TGTGCCAGCAGTTTACTCCAGGGGGCCTCTAATGAAAAACTGTTTTTT.

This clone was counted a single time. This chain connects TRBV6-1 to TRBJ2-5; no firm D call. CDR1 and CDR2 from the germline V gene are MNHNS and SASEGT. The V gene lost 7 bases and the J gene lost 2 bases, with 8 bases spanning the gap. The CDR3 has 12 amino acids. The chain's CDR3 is CASTPRQETQYF. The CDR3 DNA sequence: TGTGCCAGCACTCCCAGGCAAGAGACCCAGTACTTC.

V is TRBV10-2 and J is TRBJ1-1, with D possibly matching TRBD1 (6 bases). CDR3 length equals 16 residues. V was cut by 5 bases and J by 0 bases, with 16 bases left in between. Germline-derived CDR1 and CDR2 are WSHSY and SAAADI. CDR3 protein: CASSIIGGIMNTEAFF. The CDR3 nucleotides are TGCGCCAGCAGTATTATAGGGGGGATTATGAACACTGAAGCTTTCTTT.

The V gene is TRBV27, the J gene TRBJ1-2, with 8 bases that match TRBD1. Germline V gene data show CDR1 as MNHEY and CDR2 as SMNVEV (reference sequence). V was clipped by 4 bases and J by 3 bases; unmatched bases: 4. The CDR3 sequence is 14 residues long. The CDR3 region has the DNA TGTGCCAGCAGTTGGGACAGGACCTACTATGGCTACACCTTC. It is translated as CASSWDRTYYGYTF.

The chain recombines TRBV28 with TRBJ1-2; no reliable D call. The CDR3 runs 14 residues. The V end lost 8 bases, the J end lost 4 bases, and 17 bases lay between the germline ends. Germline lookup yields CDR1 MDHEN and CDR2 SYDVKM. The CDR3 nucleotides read TGTGCCAGCCTTACAGAGGCCACTCCCTATGGCTACACCTTC. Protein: CASLTEATPYGYTF.

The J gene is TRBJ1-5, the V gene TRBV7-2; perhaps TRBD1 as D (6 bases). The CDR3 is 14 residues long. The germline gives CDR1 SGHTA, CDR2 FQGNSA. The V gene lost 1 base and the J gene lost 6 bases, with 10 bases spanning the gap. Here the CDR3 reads CASSLGRGSQPQHF. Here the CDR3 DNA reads TGTGCCAGCAGCTTAGGGAGGGGGAGTCAGCCCCAGCATTTT. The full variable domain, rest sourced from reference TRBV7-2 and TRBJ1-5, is GAGVSQSPSNKVTEKGKDVELRCDPISGHTALYWYRQSLGQGLEFLIYFQGNSAPDKSGLPSDRFSAERTGGSVSTLTIQRTQQEDSAVYLCASSLGRGSQPQHFGDGTRLSIL.

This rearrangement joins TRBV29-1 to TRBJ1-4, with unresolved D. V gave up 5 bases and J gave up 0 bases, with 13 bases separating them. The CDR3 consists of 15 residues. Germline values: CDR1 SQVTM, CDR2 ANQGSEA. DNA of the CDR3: TGCAGCGTTCGACAAATCGACGCAACTAATGAAAAACTGTTTTTT. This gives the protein CSVRQIDATNEKLFF.